The 27 T cell receptor beta chains listed next were all sequenced from one sample in a study of Graves' ophthalmopathy and Graves' hyperthyroidism. RNA transcripts were the source from which TCR beta CDR3 regions were amplified. Second-round multiplex PCR came after first-round RT-PCR with HTBI primers. TCRdb re-derived calls from the multiplex PCR reads in MiXCR, one entry per CDR3 protein. This sample has around 1,200,000 distinct CDR3 sequences, with less than 45% found just once. Sequenced input: peripheral blood or thyroid tissue (not recorded which). The receptors here all came from an adult man with Graves' hyperthyroidism.

In its sample, this clonotype was seen many times. The V call is TRBV29-1, the J call TRBJ1-1; D is unresolved. Germline CDR1 and CDR2: SQVTM and ANQGSEA. The V and J ends lost 5 bases and 1 base respectively, with 14 bases between them. CDR3 length: 14 residues. The CDR3 nucleotides read TGCAGCGTTTGGAAAAATCAAGCGAACACTGAAGCTTTCTTT. Amino acid sequence: CSVWKNQANTEAFF.

With respect to this clonotype: Germline is not matched at one junction end, which may reflect a read error. The rearrangement joins TRBV2 to TRBJ1-5; D call uncertain. In germline, CDR1 is SNHLY, CDR2 FYNNEI. CDR3 size: 14 residues. The CDR3 nucleotides read TGTGCCAGCATTCGGGAAAGCGCAAGTCAGACCCAGCATTTT. This sequence encodes CASIRESASQTQHF.

This clonotype came up a few times. The V call is TRBV14, the J call TRBJ1-2; D is unresolved. Germline assignment: CDR1 SGHDN and CDR2 FVKESK. The CDR3 contains 13 residues. Trimming left V 2 bases short and J 1 base short, with 5 bases between. Here the CDR3 reads CASSQFSNYGYTF. In DNA, the CDR3 is TGTGCCAGCAGCCAATTCAGTAACTATGGCTACACCTTC.

This clonotype came up many times. The V call is TRBV11-2, the J call TRBJ1-2; D is unresolved. Germline-derived CDR1 and CDR2 are SGHAT and FQNNGV. The ends were cut back, 4 bases at V and 0 bases at J, with 18 bases in the middle. This CDR3 has 17 residues. Here the CDR3 DNA reads TGTGCCAGCAGCTCATCCCGGGCAGCTATAGCTAACTATGGCTACACCTTC. Protein product: CASSSSRAAIANYGYTF.

The genes are TRBV24-1 and TRBJ2-7; 12 positions match TRBD1. CDR1 KGHDR and CDR2 SFDVKD come from the germline V gene. Losses at the gene ends were 11 bases for V and 6 bases for J; bases not matched to a gene: 10. This CDR3 comprises 14 residues. As DNA, the CDR3 is TGTGCCAGCAGACCGGGACAGGGGGCTCGCGAGCAGTACTTC. Its translation: CASRPGQGAREQYF.

The V gene is TRBV9, the J gene TRBJ1-6; 7 bases are shared with TRBD1. The CDR3 is made up of 17 amino acids. Germline values: CDR1 SGDLS, CDR2 YYNGEE. V lost 3 bases and J lost 7; bases outside the gene matches: 13. The CDR3 coding sequence is TGTGCCAGCAGCGCTAAGGGGGCGAGGACCACCAATTCACCCCTCCACTTT. As protein: CASSAKGARTTNSPLHF.

DNA for the CDR3: TGTGCCAGTAGTGGAGGGCTTGCGAGCAATCAGCCCCAGCATTTT. It specifies CASSGGLASNQPQHF. This chain joins TRBV19 and TRBJ1-5, with D unclear. CDR3 length: 15 residues. Germline lookup yields CDR1 LNHDA and CDR2 SQIVND (reference sequence). Trimming took 5 bases from V and 1 from J, leaving 12 bases between them.

The chain uses TRBV7-2 and TRBJ1-4; no clear D gene. The germline V gene encodes CDR1 SGHTA and CDR2 FQGNSA. The CDR3 has 15 amino acids. Between the trimmed V and J ends, which lost 4 bases and 8 bases, there was a span of 17 bases. In DNA form, the CDR3 reads TGTGCCAGCAGCTCCATCCGGGCCTCGTGGGAAAAACTGTTTTTT. Translation gives CASSSIRASWEKLFF.

This clonotype came up many times. The rearrangement links TRBV24-1 to TRBJ1-2; no reliable D call. Germline lookup yields CDR1 KGHDR and CDR2 SFDVKD. This CDR3 is 12 amino acids long. V was cut by 5 bases and J by 8 bases, with 11 bases left in between. In DNA form, the CDR3 reads TGTGCCACCAGTGGGGGTGGCTACGGCTACACCTTC. Its translation is CATSGGGYGYTF.

On this clonotype itself: The junction does not match germline at one end; this may be a read error. The chain is built from TRBV7-4 and TRBJ1-5; 8 bases match TRBD1. Germline CDR1 reads SGHVT; CDR2 reads SQSDAQ. This CDR3 is 17 amino acids long. The CDR3 coding sequence is TGTGCCAGCAGTTTAATGACAGGGGCATTTGGAAATCAGCCCCGGCATTTT. This encodes CASSLMTGAFGNQPRHF.

The rearrangement uses TRBV29-1 and TRBJ2-5; a weak D match, TRBD1 (6 bases). V lost 7 bases, J lost 7 bases, and 19 bases lay in between. The length of the CDR3 is 13 residues. The germline V gene encodes CDR1 SQVTM and CDR2 ANQGSEA. The CDR3 sequence is CSAGHRVLGTQYF. CDR3 nucleotide sequence: TGCAGCGCAGGGCACAGGGTGCTTGGGACCCAGTACTTC.

This sequence joins TRBV29-1 and TRBJ2-5; D unclear. The V and J ends lost 6 bases and 2 bases respectively, with 10 bases between them. There are 12 residues in the CDR3. The V gene's germline CDR1 is SQVTM and CDR2 ANQGSEA. DNA of the CDR3: TGCAGCGTCGTTACAGAACAAGAGACCCAGTACTTC. It specifies CSVVTEQETQYF.

This clonotype occurred many times. CDR3 bases: TGCAGTGCTAGTCGGTCAGGGGGTCCTAATCAGCCCCAGCATTTT. This sequence encodes CSASRSGGPNQPQHF. The chain couples TRBV20-1 to TRBJ1-5, with 7 nucleotides matching TRBD1. CDR3 length equals 15 residues. J gave up 4 bases and V 3 bases, and 9 bases lay outside the gene matches. The germline CDR1 and CDR2 sequences are DFQATT and SNEGSKA (reference sequence).

The chain combines TRBV9 with TRBJ1-1, with D possibly being TRBD1 (6 bases). The CDR3 spans 14 residues. Trimming took off 4 bases at V and 4 bases at J, with 14 bases between the two ends. Germline CDR1 reads SGDLS; CDR2 reads YYNGEE. The CDR3 is CASSPAGASTEAFF. The CDR3 DNA reads TGTGCCAGCAGCCCCGCAGGGGCGAGCACTGAAGCTTTCTTT.

The genes are TRBV24-1 and TRBJ2-1; D ambiguous. Germline assignment: CDR1 KGHDR and CDR2 SFDVKD. Trimming took off 5 bases at V and 5 bases at J, with 3 bases between the two ends. The CDR3 is made up of 11 amino acids. The CDR3, as DNA: TGTGCCACCAGTGGTGACAATGAGCAGTTCTTC. This gives the protein CATSGDNEQFF.

The V call is TRBV2, the J call TRBJ2-7; 8 nucleotides align to TRBD1. Per germline, CDR1 SNHLY and CDR2 FYNNEI. The CDR3 loop spans 14 amino acids. CDR3: CARPWDRSLYEQYF. DNA of the CDR3: TGTGCTAGGCCTTGGGACAGGTCCTTGTACGAGCAGTACTTC.

This clonotype was found many times. This chain connects TRBV6-5 to TRBJ1-2; TRBD1 agrees at 8 bases. Germline assignment: CDR1 MNHEY and CDR2 SVGAGI. V was clipped by 6 bases and J by 3 bases; unmatched bases: 6. This CDR3 spans 14 amino acids. The CDR3 loop reads CASRGGQGYYGYTF. DNA of the CDR3: TGTGCCAGCAGGGGCGGACAGGGCTACTATGGCTACACCTTC.

This clonotype was found a few times. The gene calls are TRBV7-9 and TRBJ2-7, with D possibly being TRBD1 or TRBD2 (6 bases each). CDR3 size: 15 residues. The V and J ends lost 5 bases and 0 bases respectively, with 14 bases between them. The germline V gene has CDR1 SEHNR and CDR2 FQNEAQ (reference sequence). The CDR3 nucleotides read TGTGCCAGCAGCGGGGGCGGGGAGAGCTCCTACGAGCAGTACTTC. Amino acid sequence: CASSGGGESSYEQYF.

The chain uses TRBV6-5 and TRBJ2-7; D gene unclear. V shed 5 bases and J shed 2 bases, with 19 bases lying between them. The CDR3 is 16 residues long. Germline lookup yields CDR1 MNHEY and CDR2 SVGAGI. The CDR3 loop is CASSHPTRLHPYEQYF. The CDR3 region has the DNA TGTGCCAGCAGTCACCCGACGAGGTTACATCCCTACGAGCAGTACTTC.

This clonotype was detected ten times or more. The chain links TRBV20-1 to TRBJ1-1; D is possibly TRBD1 (5 bases). The germline V gene has CDR1 DFQATT and CDR2 SNEGSKA (reference sequence). The CDR3 covers 9 residues. The CDR3 sequence: CRQGNAAFF. CDR3 nucleotide sequence: TGCAGGCAGGGTAACGCGGCTTTCTTT.

This clonotype came up many times. The chain couples TRBV12-3 or TRBV12-4 to TRBJ1-2, with D uncertain. Deletions cut 6 bases from V and 1 base from J, with 9 bases between. This CDR3 spans 13 amino acids. In DNA, the CDR3 is TGTGCCAGCAGACGACGGGATAACTATGGCTACACCTTC. It translates to CASRRRDNYGYTF.

The chain employs TRBV29-1 and TRBJ2-1; tentative D call: TRBD2 (6 bases). The CDR3 consists of 13 residues. In germline, CDR1 is SQVTM, CDR2 ANQGSEA. V was trimmed by 8 bases and J by 7 bases, leaving 18 bases between them. CDR3 residues: CSPTGAGANEQFF. In DNA, the CDR3 is TGCAGCCCCACGGGAGCGGGTGCTAATGAGCAGTTCTTC.

This clonotype was counted between two and nine times. The J gene is TRBJ1-1, the V gene TRBV4-3; weak D call: TRBD1 (5 bases). Per the germline V gene, CDR1 is LGHNA and CDR2 is YSLEER. The CDR3 extends over 14 amino acids. The germline V and J ends were trimmed by 2 bases and 6 bases, with 13 bases remaining between them. DNA of the CDR3: TGCGCCAGCAGCCAAAATAGTATCAGGGCTGAAGCTTTCTTT. It codes for CASSQNSIRAEAFF.

This clonotype came up many times. The chain carries TRBV7-3 and TRBJ2-7, with D possibly TRBD2 on 5 matching bases. This CDR3 has 15 residues. CDR1 SGHTA and CDR2 FQGTGA come from the germline V gene. The V and J ends lost 5 bases and 1 base respectively, with 15 bases between them. The CDR3 region has the DNA TGTGCCAGCAGCCAGTCGGGGAGTACGTCCTACGAGCAGTACTTC. Translation gives CASSQSGSTSYEQYF.

This clonotype was detected many times. The rearrangement uses TRBV20-1 and TRBJ2-7, with 10 nucleotides matching TRBD2. Germline lookup yields CDR1 DFQATT and CDR2 SNEGSKA (reference sequence). The CDR3 is 14 amino acids. The ends lost 3 bases at V and 4 bases at J; junction bases unmatched: 6. As DNA, the CDR3 is TGCAGTGCTAGTGCGCTAGCGGGGGTATACGAGCAGTACTTC. This codes for CSASALAGVYEQYF.

This clonotype was found many times. The chain links TRBV29-1 to TRBJ2-7; 10 nucleotides agree with TRBD1. Germline lookup yields CDR1 SQVTM and CDR2 ANQGSEA. With 6 bases clipped from V and 2 bases from J, the junction kept 1 base outside the gene matches. The length of the CDR3 is 12 residues. The CDR3 loop reads CSVGQGAYEQYF. The CDR3 DNA reads TGCAGCGTCGGACAGGGGGCCTACGAGCAGTACTTC.

This chain joins TRBV20-1 and TRBJ1-2, with 7 nucleotides matching TRBD1. V gave up 3 bases and J gave up 1 base; unmatched junction bases: 11. The length of the CDR3 is 16 residues. The germline V gene has CDR1 DFQATT and CDR2 SNEGSKA (reference sequence). DNA of the CDR3: TGCAGTGCTAGTGGGGCTGGGACAGACATTAACTATGGCTACACCTTC. This translates into CSASGAGTDINYGYTF.